One T cell receptor (beta chain) is described in this entry. Authors' data handling: How many nucleated cells were present was estimated from reference gene primer amplification. The data were produced by immunoSEQ multiplex PCR, yet TCRdb's version contains in-frame clones alone and is incomplete. V and J calls and clone size follow that table, whereas D and trimming were derived from the DNA. The sample holds about 160,000 clones; 80% are singletons and the top ten take roughly 3.4%. This sample is part of a study of blood T cell repertoires in COVID-19. Germline-derived CDR1 and CDR2 are SGHTS and YDEGEE. The length of the CDR3 is 15 residues. The V end was cut by 3 bases, the J end by 1 base, with 13 bases between. Enrollees, roughly 18 to 89 years old, lived in 24 US areas. Clinical history as reported by participants underpinned cohort assignment. The study counted Cohort 3 donors as recovered given two negative PCRs, clearance, or symptom resolution.

The sequence was obtained from a woman in her sixties who had recovered from COVID-19. The chain recombines TRBV5-8 with TRBJ1-1, with TRBD1 as a possible D gene (5 bases). The sample was PBMCs or T cells enriched from blood (not recorded which). This CDR3 is CASSSGLTENTEAFF. Written as DNA, the CDR3 is TGTGCCAGCAGCTCTGGCTTGACAGAGAACACTGAAGCTTTCTTT.